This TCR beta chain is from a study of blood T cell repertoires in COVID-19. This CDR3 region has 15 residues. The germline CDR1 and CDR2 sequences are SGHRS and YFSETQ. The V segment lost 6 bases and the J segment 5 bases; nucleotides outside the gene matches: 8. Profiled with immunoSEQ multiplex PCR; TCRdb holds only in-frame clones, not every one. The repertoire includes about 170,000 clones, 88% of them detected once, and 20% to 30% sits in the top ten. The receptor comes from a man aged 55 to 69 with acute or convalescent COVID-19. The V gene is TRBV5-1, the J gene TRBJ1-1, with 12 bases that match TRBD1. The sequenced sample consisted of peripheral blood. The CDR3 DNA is TGCGCCAGCACCGGGACAGGGGGCGCGAGAACTGAAGCTTTCTTT. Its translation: CASTGTGGARTEAFF.